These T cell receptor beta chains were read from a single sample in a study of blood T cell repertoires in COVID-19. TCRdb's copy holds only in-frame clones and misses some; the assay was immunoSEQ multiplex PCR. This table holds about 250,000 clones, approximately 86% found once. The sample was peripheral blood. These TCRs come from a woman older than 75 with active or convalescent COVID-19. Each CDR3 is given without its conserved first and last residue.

CDR3 protein: ASSPGGPTNTEAF
V gene: TRBV7-2
CDR3 length: 13

CDR3 protein: ASRYTGQGRYSNQPQH
V gene: TRBV6-2/TRBV6-3
CDR3 length: 16

CDR3 protein: ASSGATNTGELF
V gene: TRBV3-1/TRBV3-2
CDR3 length: 12

CDR3 protein: ASSEGLGVGYT
V gene: TRBV25-1
CDR3 length: 11

CDR3 protein: ATGTSGRGNEQF
V gene: TRBV24-1
CDR3 length: 12

CDR3 protein: ASSLTSGAGELF
V gene: TRBV5-1
CDR3 length: 12

CDR3 protein: ASSQDPGTLEQF
V gene: TRBV3-1/TRBV3-2
CDR3 length: 12

CDR3 protein: ASSLEWGVTNIQY
V gene: TRBV5-1
CDR3 length: 13

CDR3 protein: ASSLASEAF
V gene: TRBV12-3/TRBV12-4
CDR3 length: 9

CDR3 protein: ASSAGMNTEAF
V gene: TRBV25-1
CDR3 length: 11

CDR3 protein: ASSLSAGRPGETQY
V gene: TRBV5-1
CDR3 length: 14

CDR3 protein: ATRPHGQGNEKLF
V gene: TRBV15
CDR3 length: 13

CDR3 protein: ASSLSQGAYEQY
V gene: TRBV27
CDR3 length: 12